The T cell receptor (beta chain) under discussion was sequenced for a study of T cell clonotyping in hematopoietic cell transplantation. This clone was seen a single time. Its antigen is not identified. The study, taken as a whole, reports: Recipient TCR diversity dropped after transplant; expanded clonotypes rose from day 30 to 180.

The CDR3 covers 14 residues. The germline gives CDR1 MNHEY, CDR2 SMNVEV (reference sequence). The V and J ends lost 3 bases and 3 bases respectively, with 11 bases between them. Clones were read by immunoSEQ multiplex PCR, and TCRdb kept only the in-frame ones, dropping some. The sample includes 69,000 or so clones, 94% seen only once; the top ten take 1.6%. The sequence came from a man aged 45-60 years in good health. Some clones in this sample may be carry-over from other donors' samples. J is TRBJ1-2 and V is TRBV27, with D hard to call. Sequenced input: peripheral blood mononuclear cells. In DNA, the CDR3 is TGTGCCAGCAGTTTGGGTCCAGCCCACTATGGCTACACCTTC. This translates into CASSLGPAHYGYTF.